These T cell receptor beta chains were read from a single sample in a study of brain T cells in children with intractable seizures. The repertoire was sequenced with immunoSEQ multiplex PCR; TCRdb's copy has only in-frame clones and lacks some. The sample gives hundreds of thousands of clones, nearly 95% of which show up once; roughly 5.7% is in the top ten. Here the sequenced sample was peripheral blood, taken around 5 months after surgery. Receptors originate from a boy under three years old with tuberous sclerosis and intractable seizures. CDR3s leave out the opening cysteine and the closing phenylalanine or tryptophan. Fields, in order: V gene, clone size, D gene, CDR3 length, CDR3 protein. The D gene is left open where the match is weak. Clone size is stated in some rows and not others, as once, few, many or a class when expanded.

V gene: TRBV12-3/TRBV12-4
clone size: once
D gene: .
CDR3 length: 10
CDR3 protein: ASSVWDTEAF

V gene: TRBV6-1
clone size: .
D gene: TRBD1
CDR3 length: 12
CDR3 protein: ASSEGTGRYEQY

V gene: TRBV27
clone size: .
D gene: TRBD1
CDR3 length: 13
CDR3 protein: ASRRQGQGPSPLH

V gene: TRBV7-9
clone size: .
D gene: .
CDR3 length: 11
CDR3 protein: ASSLDTIYGYT

V gene: TRBV7-6
clone size: .
D gene: TRBD1
CDR3 length: 13
CDR3 protein: ASSHGTGGTDTQY

V gene: TRBV10-3
clone size: .
D gene: TRBD2
CDR3 length: 14
CDR3 protein: AISETEIAGLNEQF

V gene: TRBV4-1
clone size: once
D gene: TRBD1
CDR3 length: 12
CDR3 protein: VSSQGQGTYEQY

V gene: TRBV5-1
clone size: .
D gene: .
CDR3 length: 14
CDR3 protein: ASSPGDKLRTDTQY

V gene: TRBV7-9
clone size: .
D gene: .
CDR3 length: 11
CDR3 protein: ASSLHWAGEQY

V gene: TRBV3-1/TRBV3-2
clone size: .
D gene: .
CDR3 length: 11
CDR3 protein: ASSPRVSETQY

V gene: TRBV5-4
clone size: .
D gene: TRBD2
CDR3 length: 18
CDR3 protein: ASSLIHVGLAGFIAETQY

V gene: TRBV30
clone size: .
D gene: .
CDR3 length: 10
CDR3 protein: ARMEGTYEQY

V gene: TRBV13
clone size: .
D gene: .
CDR3 length: 10
CDR3 protein: ASSLLRNEQF

V gene: TRBV13
clone size: .
D gene: TRBD2
CDR3 length: 13
CDR3 protein: ASSFGTSGGETQY